This note documents a single T cell receptor (beta chain) sequence. Per the original data handling: Amplifying reference gene primers gave estimates of nucleated cell counts. Produced via immunoSEQ multiplex PCR; TCRdb's table is partial and in-frame only. D and trimming were read from the DNA, whereas the V and J calls and clone size are those reported in that table. The sample yields roughly 230,000 clones, less than 90% seen once. This sample is drawn from a study of blood T cell repertoires in COVID-19. Looking at the study overall: Samples came from the United States, Italy and Spain, spanning acute and convalescent COVID-19. T cells, B-cell-depleted T cells, or PBMCs provided the cDNA or gDNA that served as material.

Trimming removed 0 bases from V and 6 bases from J; junction bases left unmatched: 3. The CDR3 is made up of 14 amino acids. Germline-derived CDR1 and CDR2 are SGHDT and YYEEEE. This chain connects TRBV5-6 to TRBJ1-3; 7 positions match TRBD1. The specimen sequenced was peripheral blood. The receptor was derived from a man aged 65 to 79 with acute or convalescent COVID-19. CDR3 sequence (DNA): TGTGCCAGCAGCTTGGTGGGACAGATAAACACCATATATTTT. It translates to CASSLVGQINTIYF.